This T cell receptor (beta chain) appears in the sequencing data of a study of post-analysis software for immune sequencing data. cDNA libraries of TCR beta carried unique molecular identifiers. In TCRdb, the PCR reads were re-called with MiXCR into one record per CDR3 protein. Here the sample spans 750,000 to 950,000 distinct CDR3 sequences, about 53% being singletons. This CDR3 is built from 14 residues. CDR1 DFQATT and CDR2 SNEGSKA come from the germline V gene (reference sequence). With 6 bases clipped from V and 5 bases from J, the junction kept 7 bases outside the gene matches. Study observations and caveats: Five TRBV segments, including TRBV5-6, TRBV5-1 and TRBV20-1, were more frequent in patients than controls.

In regard to this clonotype: As yet, its antigen is unknown.

Sequenced input: blood. The receptor was derived from a girl aged 10-17 years with multiple sclerosis. The chain employs TRBV20-1 and TRBJ2-3; 11 bases are shared with TRBD2. CDR3 region: CSAQLAGVKDTQYF. As DNA, the CDR3 is TGCAGTGCCCAACTAGCGGGAGTGAAAGATACGCAGTATTTT.